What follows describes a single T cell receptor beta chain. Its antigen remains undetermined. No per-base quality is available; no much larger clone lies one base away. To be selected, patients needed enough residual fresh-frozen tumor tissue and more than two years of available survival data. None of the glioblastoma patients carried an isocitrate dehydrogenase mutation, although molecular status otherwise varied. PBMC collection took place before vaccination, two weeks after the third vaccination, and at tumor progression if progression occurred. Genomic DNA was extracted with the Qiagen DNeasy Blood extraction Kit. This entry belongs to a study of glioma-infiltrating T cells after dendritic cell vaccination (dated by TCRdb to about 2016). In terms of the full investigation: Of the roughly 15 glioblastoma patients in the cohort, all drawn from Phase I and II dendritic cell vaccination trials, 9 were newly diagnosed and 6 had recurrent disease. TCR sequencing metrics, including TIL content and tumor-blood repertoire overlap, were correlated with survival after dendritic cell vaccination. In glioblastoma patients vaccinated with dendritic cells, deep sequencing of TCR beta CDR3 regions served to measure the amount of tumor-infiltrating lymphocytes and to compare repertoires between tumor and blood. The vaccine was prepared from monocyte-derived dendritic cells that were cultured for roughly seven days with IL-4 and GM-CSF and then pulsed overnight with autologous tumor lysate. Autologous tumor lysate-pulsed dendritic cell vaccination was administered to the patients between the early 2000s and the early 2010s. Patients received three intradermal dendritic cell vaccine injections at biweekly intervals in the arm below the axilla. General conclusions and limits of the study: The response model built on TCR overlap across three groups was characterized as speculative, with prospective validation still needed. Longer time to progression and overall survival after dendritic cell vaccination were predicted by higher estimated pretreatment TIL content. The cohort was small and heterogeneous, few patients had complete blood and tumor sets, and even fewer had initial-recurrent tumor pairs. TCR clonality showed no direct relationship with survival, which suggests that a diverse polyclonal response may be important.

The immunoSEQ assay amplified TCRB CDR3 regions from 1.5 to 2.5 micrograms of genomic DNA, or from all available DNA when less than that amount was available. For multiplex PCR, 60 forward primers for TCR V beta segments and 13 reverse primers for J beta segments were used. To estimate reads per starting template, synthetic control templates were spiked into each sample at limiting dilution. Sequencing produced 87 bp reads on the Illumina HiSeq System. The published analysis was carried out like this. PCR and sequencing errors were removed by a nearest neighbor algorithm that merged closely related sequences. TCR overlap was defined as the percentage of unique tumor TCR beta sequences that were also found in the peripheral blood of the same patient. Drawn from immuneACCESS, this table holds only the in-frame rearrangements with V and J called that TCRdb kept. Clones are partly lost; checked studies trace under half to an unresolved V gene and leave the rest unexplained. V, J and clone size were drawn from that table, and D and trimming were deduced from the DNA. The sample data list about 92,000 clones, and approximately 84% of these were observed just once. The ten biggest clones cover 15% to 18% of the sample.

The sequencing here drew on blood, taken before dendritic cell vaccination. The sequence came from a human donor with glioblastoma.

The DNA reads TGCGCCAGCAGCCAAGGGCCGGACAGGCGTAATTCACCCCTCCACTTT. It codes for CASSQGPDRRNSPLHF. Here the chain combines TRBV4-1 and TRBJ1-6; 7 middle bases align to TRBD1. Sequences MGHRA (CDR1) and YSYEKL (CDR2) are obtained from the germline V gene. The CDR3 covers 16 residues, taking in both the cysteine and the phenylalanine. Of the read, only the CDR3 DNA is kept; its 48 bases are in frame from base 1. Clipping removes 1 base from V and 6 bases from J, with 6 as the unmatched junction base count.